Below, 19 T cell receptor beta chains from the same sample are listed, as sequenced in a study of human T cells and chemical hapten exposure. Stated time point: patch test 1, 2 weeks after DPC sensitization. The treatment: therapeutic diphenylcyclopropenone sensitization with weekly scalp DPC. TCRdb ran MiXCR on the RACE reads and lists one entry per CDR3 protein. Seen here are approximately 350,000 distinct CDR3 sequences, roughly 6.9% observed once, and the top ten hold around 8.4%. Sequencing used whole blood, obtained in connection with sensitization to the hapten diphenylcyclopropenone (DPC). These receptors originate from a woman between 18 and 30 years old with alopecia areata. Some clones in this sample may be carry-over from other donors' samples.

The chain couples TRBV6-5 to TRBJ1-6; no definite D call. CDR3 length: 13 amino acids. Germline lookup yields CDR1 MNHEY and CDR2 SVGAGI. Trimming took 3 bases from V and 11 from J, leaving 11 bases between them. Written as DNA, the CDR3 is TGTGCCAGCAGTTATAGTCACGGACCACCCCTCCACTTT. Translated, it gives CASSYSHGPPLHF.

The chain links TRBV7-9 to TRBJ1-1; a possible D gene is TRBD1 (6 bases). The germline gives CDR1 SEHNR, CDR2 FQNEAQ (reference sequence). The CDR3 runs 15 residues. Trimming removed 4 bases at V and 2 bases at J, with 14 bases between. The CDR3 region is CASSSRSTGNTEAFF. CDR3 sequence (DNA): TGTGCCAGCAGCTCCCGTTCGACAGGTAACACTGAAGCTTTCTTT.

This clonotype was counted between two and nine times. V gene TRBV12-5 combines with J gene TRBJ2-1; TRBD2 matches 9 bases. The CDR3 spans 19 residues. Germline V gene data show CDR1 as LGHNT and CDR2 as FRNRAP. After removal of 1 base from V and 0 bases from J, the junction contained 10 bases not matched to a gene. The CDR3 loop is CASGLEWAGGRSSYNEQFF. CDR3 in DNA: TGTGCTAGTGGTTTGGAATGGGCGGGGGGGCGAAGCTCCTACAATGAGCAGTTCTTC.

J is TRBJ2-1 and V is TRBV29-1, with 8 bases fitting TRBD1. J was trimmed by 2 bases and V by 1 base; bases with no gene match: 13. The CDR3 contains 18 residues. The germline CDR1 and CDR2 sequences are SQVTM and ANQGSEA. The CDR3 is CSVEGLMEQGGAYNEQFF. The CDR3 DNA reads as TGCAGCGTTGAAGGACTTATGGAACAGGGGGGCGCCTACAATGAGCAGTTCTTC.

This clonotype occurred a few times. The chain combines TRBV3-1 with TRBJ1-2, with 8 bases fitting TRBD1. Trimming removed 1 base from V and 5 bases from J; junction bases left unmatched: 12. This CDR3 spans 17 amino acids. Germline CDR1 and CDR2: LGHDT and YNNKEL (reference sequence). The CDR3 is CASSQGTGSPHPYGYTF. The CDR3 DNA reads as TGTGCCAGCAGCCAAGGGACAGGGAGCCCACACCCTTATGGCTACACCTTC.

This clonotype occurred many times. The gene calls are TRBV4-3 and TRBJ1-4; tentatively, D is TRBD1 (6 bases). Trimming stripped 1 base from V and 7 bases from J, with 16 bases between. CDR3 size: 16 residues. Per the germline V gene, CDR1 is LGHNA and CDR2 is YSLEER. CDR3 in DNA: TGCGCCAGCAGCCAAGCCCGCGGGGGCCGAGGTGAAAAACTGTTTTTT. Amino acid sequence: CASSQARGGRGEKLFF.

The rearrangement links TRBV6-5 to TRBJ2-6, with 9 bases lining up with TRBD1. Per the germline V gene, CDR1 is MNHEY and CDR2 is SVGAGI. V was clipped by 5 bases and J by 5 bases; unmatched bases: 4. The CDR3 is 15 residues long. The CDR3 loop is CASSNTGGWANVLTF. The CDR3 coding sequence is TGTGCCAGCAGTAACACAGGGGGCTGGGCCAACGTCCTGACTTTC.

This clonotype was seen a few times. The rearrangement joins TRBV6-2 or TRBV6-3 to TRBJ1-2, with no clear D. Germline lookup yields CDR1 MNHEY and CDR2 SVGEGT. The CDR3 spans 11 residues. V was clipped by 6 bases and J by 5 bases, with 7 bases between them. The CDR3 DNA is TGTGCCAGCAGCCCAAGATATGGCTACACCTTC. This encodes CASSPRYGYTF.

A note on this clonotype: Since the CDR3 does not end with the conserved phenylalanine or tryptophan, this likely comes from a read error. J is TRBJ1-1 and V is TRBV27; 10 positions match TRBD1. The CDR3 length is 14 residues. Germline V CDR1 and CDR2: MNHEY, SMNVEV (reference sequence). After removal of 0 bases from V and 10 bases from J, the junction contained 5 bases not matched to a gene. The CDR3 DNA reads TGTGCCAGCAGTTTATCCCCGCGGGACAGGGGAGCTTTCTAT. Its translation: CASSLSPRDRGAFY.

This clonotype was seen at least ten times. The rearrangement uses TRBV12-3 or TRBV12-4 and TRBJ1-5, with a tentative D call TRBD1 (5 bases). Trimming pared 3 bases from V and 6 bases from J, leaving 15 bases between. The CDR3 length is 15 residues. The CDR3 sequence is CASSFGAVSSQPQHF. The CDR3 nucleotides read TGTGCCAGCAGTTTCGGGGCCGTGTCAAGTCAGCCCCAGCATTTT.

For this clonotype: The junction differs from germline at one of its ends, possibly a read error. This chain uses TRBV5-1 with TRBJ2-1, with a possible D match to TRBD1 (5 bases). Germline CDR1 SGHRS, CDR2 YFSETQ. This CDR3 has 14 amino acids. CDR3 region: CSSSFGQGYNEQFF. The CDR3 DNA reads TGCTCCAGCAGCTTTGGTCAGGGATACAATGAGCAGTTCTTC. The full variable domain, with the rest looked up from reference TRBV5-1 and TRBJ2-1, is KAGVTQTPRYLIKTRGQQVTLSCSPISGHRSVSWYQQTPGQGLQFLFEYFSETQRNKGNFPGRFSGRQFSNSRSEMNVSTLELGDSALYLCSSSFGQGYNEQFFGPGTRLTVL.

This clonotype was picked up many times. V is TRBV20-1 and J is TRBJ2-6; D gene uncertain. Germline CDR1 DFQATT, CDR2 SNEGSKA (reference sequence). The ends were cut back, 5 bases at V and 3 bases at J, with 14 bases in the middle. The CDR3 is made up of 15 amino acids. The CDR3, as DNA: TGCAGTGCTCGCGTTGCTGAGGATGGGGCCAACGTCCTGACTTTC. Translating it yields CSARVAEDGANVLTF.

This clonotype was observed a handful of times. The chain couples TRBV19 to TRBJ2-5; tentative D call: TRBD1 (6 bases). Trimming shortened V by 5 bases and J by 0 bases, and 10 bases separated the two germline ends. The CDR3 is made up of 14 amino acids. Germline V gives CDR1 LNHDA, CDR2 SQIVND (reference sequence). CDR3 amino acids: CASSVRDNQETQYF. For the CDR3, the DNA is TGTGCCAGTAGTGTCCGGGACAACCAAGAGACCCAGTACTTC.

This clonotype was observed a handful of times. The V gene is TRBV4-1, the J gene TRBJ1-1, with 10 bases aligning to TRBD1. In germline, CDR1 is MGHRA, CDR2 YSYEKL. The CDR3 runs to 17 residues. V gave up 1 base and J gave up 4 bases; unmatched junction bases: 9. In DNA form, the CDR3 reads TGCGCCAGCAGCCAAGGCAGACAGGGGGCGCGAGGCACTGAAGCTTTCTTT. Translation gives CASSQGRQGARGTEAFF.

This clonotype was detected a few times. The CDR3 loop is CASSFLTSGLANTGELFF. The CDR3 region has the DNA TGTGCCAGCAGTTTTTTGACTAGCGGACTCGCGAACACCGGGGAGCTGTTTTTT. This chain links TRBV27 with TRBJ2-2, with 9 bases fitting TRBD2. The V and J ends lost 3 bases and 0 bases, in that order; junction bases with no gene match: 8. The CDR3 sequence is 18 residues long. Looked up from germline, CDR1 is MNHEY and CDR2 is SMNVEV (reference sequence).

There are a few counts of this clonotype. J is TRBJ1-2 and V is TRBV7-2; D is unclear. Germline values: CDR1 SGHTA, CDR2 FQGNSA. V was pared by 1 base and J by 2 bases, with 8 bases between. The CDR3 has 14 amino acids. The chain's CDR3 is CASSLDGWNYGYTF. DNA for the CDR3: TGTGCCAGCAGCTTAGACGGTTGGAACTATGGCTACACCTTC. The full variable domain, completed using reference TRBV7-2 and TRBJ1-2, is GAGVSQSPSNKVTEKGKDVELRCDPISGHTALYWYRQSLGQGLEFLIYFQGNSAPDKSGLPSDRFSAERTGGSVSTLTIQRTQQEDSAVYLCASSLDGWNYGYTFGSGTRLTVV.

Only one count was recorded for this clonotype. The chain links TRBV7-2 to TRBJ2-3; 8 nucleotides line up with TRBD1. The CDR3 has 13 amino acids. J was trimmed by 5 bases and V by 5 bases; bases with no gene match: 3. Germline CDR1 is SGHTA and CDR2 is FQGNSA. The CDR3 DNA is TGTGCCAGCAGCGTACAGGGGGAAGATACGCAGTATTTT. Translating it yields CASSVQGEDTQYF.

This clonotype was seen repeatedly, ten times or more. The J gene is TRBJ2-7, the V gene TRBV7-2; D is uncertain. The germline V gene encodes CDR1 SGHTA and CDR2 FQGNSA. V shed 1 base and J shed 0 bases, with 10 bases lying between them. The CDR3 runs 15 residues. CDR3 nucleotides: TGTGCCAGCAGCTTAGGTCGGCGCAGCTCCTACGAGCAGTACTTC. It translates to CASSLGRRSSYEQYF.

This clonotype was recorded a few times. The chain uses TRBV18 and TRBJ1-1, with 7 bases aligning to TRBD1. This CDR3 contains 15 residues. Germline trimming cut 3 bases from V and 7 bases from J; bases unmatched to any gene: 11. Per the germline V gene, CDR1 is KGHSH and CDR2 is LQKENI. Here the CDR3 reads CASSPMEQGLGEAFF. The CDR3 nucleotides are TGTGCCAGCTCACCGATGGAACAGGGGCTCGGTGAAGCTTTCTTT.